The 8 T cell receptor beta chains given below trace back to one sample, sequenced in a study of cytomegalovirus exposure and HLA in healthy donors. The PCR employed 60 Vbeta primers together with 13 Jbeta primers. Some clones are missing from TCRdb's copy, which holds only in-frame ones; the method was immunoSEQ multiplex PCR. The data hold 120,000 or so clones, with more than 60% observed a single time. Material: PBMCs. The receptors were gathered from a man under 40 in good health and CMV-seronegative.

The chain employs TRBV19 and TRBJ1-5, with TRBD1 matching over 11 bases. V dropped 4 bases and J dropped 1; count of bases not matched to a gene: 12. CDR3 size: 19 residues. Germline CDR1 reads LNHDA; CDR2 reads SQIVND (reference sequence). CDR3 nucleotide sequence: TGTGCCAGTAGTACCGGGACAGGGGGGACCGTAATGAGCAATCAGCCCCAGCATTTT. Translated: CASSTGTGGTVMSNQPQHF. Full variable domain (remainder filled in from reference TRBV19 and TRBJ1-5): DGGITQSPKYLFRKEGQNVTLSCEQNLNHDAMYWYRQDPGQGLRLIYYSQIVNDFQKGDIAEGYSVSREKKESFPLTVTSAQKNPTAFYLCASSTGTGGTVMSNQPQHFGDGTRLSIL.

The chain uses TRBV6-6 and TRBJ2-2, with TRBD1 identical over 8 bases. The CDR3 sequence is 15 residues long. J was trimmed by 0 bases and V by 6 bases; bases with no gene match: 3. Germline CDR1 reads MNHNY; CDR2 reads SVGAGI (reference sequence). The CDR3 loop is CASRKQGANTGELFF. In nucleotides, the CDR3 is TGTGCCAGCAGAAAACAGGGGGCGAACACCGGGGAGCTGTTTTTT.

The rearrangement joins TRBV27 to TRBJ2-7, with 10 positions matching TRBD2. Germline CDR1 reads MNHEY; CDR2 reads SMNVEV (reference sequence). The trim removed 4 bases at V and 6 bases at J, leaving 6 bases unmatched. The CDR3 spans 14 residues. As DNA, the CDR3 is TGTGCCAGCAGTTCTAGCGGGGGTCTTCGCGAGCAGTACTTC. It translates to CASSSSGGLREQYF.

The chain recombines TRBV30 with TRBJ2-5; 7 bases agree with TRBD1. The CDR3 contains 15 residues. Germline CDR1 and CDR2: GTSNPN and SVGIG (reference sequence). Trimming cost V 5 bases and J 1 base; bases outside gene matches: 10. CDR3 coding DNA: TGTGCCTGGCTCCCGGGACAGCTATTCCAAGAGACCCAGTACTTC. Protein sequence: CAWLPGQLFQETQYF.

The chain recombines TRBV28 with TRBJ1-1, with 7 bases matching TRBD1. Germline CDR1 MDHEN, CDR2 SYDVKM. This CDR3 region has 15 residues. V lost 5 bases to trimming and J lost 6 bases; unmatched junction nucleotides: 12. The CDR3 DNA sequence: TGTGCCAGCAGTCACGCAACACAGGGGAGACCTGAAGCTTTCTTT. It translates to CASSHATQGRPEAFF. Full variable domain (remainder filled in from reference TRBV28 and TRBJ1-1): DVKVTQSSRYLVKRTGEKVFLECVQDMDHENMFWYRQDPGLGLRLIYFSYDVKMKEKGDIPEGYSVSREKKERFSLILESASTNQTSMYLCASSHATQGRPEAFFGQGTRLTVV.

The rearrangement uses TRBV19 and TRBJ1-3, with D maybe TRBD1 (6 bases). Per the germline V gene, CDR1 is LNHDA and CDR2 is SQIVND (reference sequence). This CDR3 is built from 15 residues. With 2 bases removed from V and 0 bases from J, the gap between germline ends came to 8 bases. The CDR3: CASSISDSSGNTIYF. CDR3 DNA: TGTGCCAGTAGTATATCGGACAGCTCTGGAAACACCATATATTTT.

This clone was detected once. The chain joins TRBV4-3 to TRBJ1-6; possible D gene TRBD1, 6 bases. V lost 4 bases to trimming and J lost 10 bases, with 17 bases between them. Germline CDR1 LGHNA, CDR2 YSLEER. The CDR3 runs to 15 residues. The CDR3 DNA follows: TGCGCCAGCAGCCTCCAGGGGCCTCAAGGCTCACCCCTCCACTTT. Amino acids: CASSLQGPQGSPLHF.

This clone occurred a few times. This chain links TRBV9 with TRBJ2-1; 10 positions match TRBD2. There are 18 residues in the CDR3. Germline V gene lookup returns CDR1 SGDLS and CDR2 YYNGEE. After removal of 2 bases from V and 7 bases from J, the junction contained 15 bases not matched to a gene. This CDR3 reads CASSVSSGGPLGSNEQFF. The CDR3 DNA sequence: TGTGCCAGCAGCGTGTCTAGCGGGGGCCCCCTAGGTAGTAATGAGCAGTTCTTC.